This paragraph covers one T cell receptor (beta chain) sequence. Its antigen target is currently unknown. Within one base of it there is no much larger clone, and no base qualities were kept. These data come from a study of untreated major depressive disorder (dated by TCRdb to between 2017 and 2018). Study-wide context: The study was a cross-sectional case-control comparison of T cell phenotype and TCR repertoire between antidepressant-free major depressive disorder patients and individually matched non-depressed controls. The TCRbeta sequencing followed up on differences in Vbeta 5.1, Vbeta 11 and Vbeta 22 usage that flow cytometry had shown in the whole cohort. Results and caveats for the whole study, not just this receptor: Strict matching and exclusion criteria produced a comparatively small study sample, limiting generalizability of findings. In the sequencing data, TRBV25-01 and TRBV02-01 usage was found to follow the flow-cytometry pattern, although statistical significance was not reached. For the sequencing comparisons, one-tailed planned tests were applied to only three preselected Vbeta families. Sequencing confirmed higher TRBV05-01 (Vbeta 5.1) usage among CD4+ T cells of depressed patients than controls, with p = 0.040 in a one-tailed test. The top five TRBV05-01 clones in every sequenced subject were all private clones.

Its CDR3 holds 19 amino acids, cysteine through phenylalanine. Only the CDR3 portion is preserved as DNA: 57 bases, with reading frame beginning at the first base. According to the germline V gene, CDR1 reads SNHLY and CDR2 reads FYNNEI. V has 6 bases trimmed and J has 0 bases trimmed; junction bases matching no gene number 15. The Qiagen DNeasy Blood and Tissue Kit was used to extract total genomic DNA from the purified CD4+ T cells. Using immunoSEQ immunosequencing protocols, the TCRbeta CDR3 region, as defined by IMGT, was amplified and sequenced. Per the original workflow: The immunoSEQ service preprocessed the raw sequence data to correct PCR and sequencing errors. Data were loaded into the immunoSEQ Analyzer and further analyzed with VDJtools v1.0.7. The paired Wilcoxon signed-rank test was applied to assess differences between patients and controls. This immuneACCESS table, as held by TCRdb, lists in-frame sequences with V and J called but not all clones. Of the missing ones, under half trace to an unresolved V gene in checked studies; the others have no known cause. That table is the source of V, J and clone size, and D and trimming were worked out from the DNA. A total of about 20,000 clones appear in this sample, around 87% of them only once. About 4.7% of the sample comes from the top ten.

Each depressed patient was matched pairwise with a non-depressed control on sex, age, current smoking status and body mass index. Every participant in the study was of European descent. Controls scored 5 or less on the Quick Inventory of Depressive Symptoms-Self Report and had no mood disorder, either currently or at any point in their lifetime. Participants were excluded if they had major medical conditions, Axis I/II comorbidities, regular medication or illicit drug use, or weekly alcohol intake above 100 g. Approximately 30 ml of peripheral blood was collected into EDTA tubes from each participant. CD4+ T cells were purified from thawed PBMCs by magnetic negative selection with the BD IMag Human CD4 T Lymphocyte Enrichment Set. Flow cytometry confirmed that the CD4+ enrichment method typically gave around 96% purity. A subgroup of a handful of case-control pairs, chosen blind to the chemokine receptor expression and flow-cytometric repertoire skewing results, underwent TCRbeta sequencing. Every blood sample was taken in the morning at 8:00 a.m., and Ficoll-Hypaque gradient centrifugation was used to isolate PBMCs. PBMCs were cryopreserved by gradual cooling to -80 degrees C and were kept in liquid nitrogen until assay.

The clonotype originates from a woman between 25 and 40 years old in good health. The V and J genes are TRBV2 and TRBJ2-2, and TRBD2 matches 8 of the central bases. The specimen sequenced was CD4+ T cells from PBMCs. CDR3 protein: CASRTPLRGVRTNTGELFF. The DNA sequence reads TGTGCCAGCAGGACCCCCCTGCGGGGGGTGAGGACGAACACCGGGGAGCTGTTTTTT. The variable domain in full, with residues beyond the CDR3 obtained from the reference TRBV2 and TRBJ2-2 genes, is EPEVTQTPSHQVTQMGQEVILRCVPISNHLYFYWYRQILGQKVEFLVSFYNNEISEKSEIFDDQFSVERPDGSNFTLKIRSTKLEDSAMYFCASRTPLRGVRTNTGELFFGEGSRLTVL.